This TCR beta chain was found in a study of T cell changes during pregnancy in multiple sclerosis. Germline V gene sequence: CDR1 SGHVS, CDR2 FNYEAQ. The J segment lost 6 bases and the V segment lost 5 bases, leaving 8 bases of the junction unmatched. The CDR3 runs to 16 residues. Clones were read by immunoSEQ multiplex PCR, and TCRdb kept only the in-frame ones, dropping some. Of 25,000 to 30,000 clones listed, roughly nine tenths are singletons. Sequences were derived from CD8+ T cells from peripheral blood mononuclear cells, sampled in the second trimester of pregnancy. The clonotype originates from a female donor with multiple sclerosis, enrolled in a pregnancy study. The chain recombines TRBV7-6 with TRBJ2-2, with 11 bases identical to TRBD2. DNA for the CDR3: TGTGCCAGCAGCCCCCACACTAGCGGGGGATCCGGGGAGCTGTTTTTT. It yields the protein CASSPHTSGGSGELFF.